A single sample gave rise to the 21 T cell receptor beta chains below, sequenced in a study of blood T cell repertoires in COVID-19. Profiling relied on immunoSEQ multiplex PCR, and the TCRdb table lists in-frame clones only, not all of them. The table records about 230,000 clones, 70% to 90% of them present only once. Sequenced material: peripheral blood. The receptors were sampled from a man aged 35 to 55 with acute or convalescent COVID-19.

The rearrangement joins TRBV6-5 to TRBJ1-5; a weak D match, TRBD1 (5 bases). The germline gives CDR1 MNHEY, CDR2 SVGAGI. Trimming shortened V by 0 bases and J by 3 bases, and 9 bases separated the two germline ends. The CDR3 has 15 residues. This chain's CDR3 is CASSYSIGDNQPQHF. The CDR3 coding sequence is TGTGCCAGCAGTTACTCGATAGGGGACAATCAGCCCCAGCATTTT.

This clone was detected a few times. The V call is TRBV2, the J call TRBJ1-1, with 10 bases that match TRBD1. Trimming took 5 bases from V and 5 from J; bases not matched to a gene: 5. The CDR3 extends over 14 amino acids. The germline gives CDR1 SNHLY, CDR2 FYNNEI. The CDR3 nucleotides are TGTGCCAGCAGTCTTCGGACAGGGGGAACTGAAGCTTTCTTT. Translation gives CASSLRTGGTEAFF. The whole variable domain, remainder taken from reference TRBV2 and TRBJ1-1, is EPEVTQTPSHQVTQMGQEVILRCVPISNHLYFYWYRQILGQKVEFLVSFYNNEISEKSEIFDDQFSVERPDGSNFTLKIRSTKLEDSAMYFCASSLRTGGTEAFFGQGTRLTVV.

This sequence joins TRBV5-6 and TRBJ1-5; the D is unclear. This CDR3 region has 16 residues. Looked up from germline, CDR1 is SGHDT and CDR2 is YYEEEE. V shed 4 bases and J shed 0 bases, with 14 bases lying between them. CDR3 sequence reads: CASSTYEGPSNQPQHF. For the CDR3, the DNA is TGTGCCAGCAGCACCTACGAGGGTCCTAGCAATCAGCCCCAGCATTTT. The whole variable domain, filled in from reference TRBV5-6 and TRBJ1-5, reads DAGVTQSPTHLIKTRGQQVTLRCSPKSGHDTVSWYQQALGQGPQFIFQYYEEEERQRGNFPDRFSGHQFPNYSSELNVNALLLGDSALYLCASSTYEGPSNQPQHFGDGTRLSIL.

This chain links TRBV19 with TRBJ1-2; 10 bases are shared with TRBD1. There are 16 residues in the CDR3. Germline V CDR1 and CDR2: LNHDA, SQIVND (reference sequence). Losses at the gene ends were 5 bases for V and 4 bases for J; bases not matched to a gene: 10. The CDR3 spells CASSPTGTGAFYGYTF. For the CDR3, the DNA is TGTGCCAGTAGTCCGACCGGGACAGGGGCTTTCTATGGCTACACCTTC.

The chain joins TRBV5-3 to TRBJ2-5; D is perhaps TRBD1 (6 bases). TRBV5-3 is known as an ORF, though its function is uncertain. V was cut by 3 bases and J by 5 bases, with 20 bases left in between. This CDR3 contains 16 residues. DNA for the CDR3: TGTGCCAGAAGCTGCCCCCGGGACAAAAAGCCCGAGACCCAGTACTTC. Protein product: CARSCPRDKKPETQYF.

This clone was counted between two and nine times. The chain carries TRBV2 and TRBJ1-4, with D possibly TRBD1 on 5 matching bases. CDR3 length: 16 amino acids. CDR1 SNHLY and CDR2 FYNNEI come from the germline V gene. The V and J ends lost 7 bases and 4 bases respectively, with 19 bases between them. DNA for the CDR3: TGTGCCAGCAACCCGACTCGGAGGGGAAATAATGAAAAACTGTTTTTT. It codes for CASNPTRRGNNEKLFF.

The V and J genes are TRBV29-1 and TRBJ1-1; D gene unclear. With 6 bases removed from V and 3 bases from J, the gap between germline ends came to 8 bases. Germline lookup yields CDR1 SQVTM and CDR2 ANQGSEA. This CDR3 is built from 11 residues. CDR3 region: CSVLTHTEAFF. In DNA form, the CDR3 reads TGCAGCGTCTTGACACACACTGAAGCTTTCTTT.

V usage is TRBV9 and J usage is TRBJ2-2, with 12 bases fitting TRBD2. Germline CDR1 is SGDLS and CDR2 is YYNGEE. V lost 1 base to trimming and J lost 1 base; unmatched junction nucleotides: 5. The CDR3 length is 18 residues. The CDR3 nucleotides are TGTGCCAGCAGCGTACTCCTGGGACTAGCGGGGAACACCGGGGAGCTGTTTTTT. Amino acids: CASSVLLGLAGNTGELFF.

This sequence joins TRBV4-3 and TRBJ1-1, with TRBD1 matching over 7 bases. The CDR3 is 13 residues long. V gave up 6 bases and J gave up 3 bases; unmatched junction bases: 4. In germline, CDR1 is LGHNA, CDR2 YSLEER. In nucleotides, the CDR3 is TGCGCCAGCAGTCGAACAGGGGACACTGAAGCTTTCTTT. Amino acid sequence: CASSRTGDTEAFF.

The chain links TRBV12-3 or TRBV12-4 to TRBJ1-1; D is unresolved. The CDR3 sequence is 11 residues long. V was clipped by 6 bases and J by 2 bases, with 4 bases between them. CDR3 in DNA: TGTGCCAGCAGCTTCAACACTGAAGCTTTCTTT. Amino acids: CASSFNTEAFF.

The CDR3: CASSLEVSEQYF. The CDR3 nucleotides read TGTGCCAGCAGCTTGGAAGTGAGCGAGCAGTACTTC. The chain recombines TRBV5-5 with TRBJ2-7; no reliable D call. CDR1 and CDR2 (germline): SGHKS, YYEKEE (reference sequence). V shed 0 bases and J shed 6 bases, with 7 bases lying between them. There are 12 residues in the CDR3.

The J gene is TRBJ1-4, the V gene TRBV5-1; 10 bases map to TRBD1. Trimming removed 3 bases from V and 7 bases from J; junction bases left unmatched: 6. Germline CDR1 SGHRS, CDR2 YFSETQ. CDR3 size: 15 residues. The CDR3 here is CASSWGDRGGEKLFF. The CDR3 DNA sequence: TGCGCCAGCAGCTGGGGGGACAGGGGCGGTGAAAAACTGTTTTTT.

The chain uses TRBV7-8 and TRBJ1-5; D is perhaps TRBD1 (5 bases). Germline V gene lookup returns CDR1 SGHVS and CDR2 FQNEAQ. This CDR3 region has 15 residues. V lost 3 bases, J lost 2 bases, and 11 bases lay in between. The CDR3 region has the DNA TGTGCCAGCAGCTTCGGACACCCTCGCAATCAGCCCCAGCATTTT. Translating gives CASSFGHPRNQPQHF. Together with reference TRBV7-8 and TRBJ1-5, the CDR3 gives the full variable domain: GAGVSQSPRYKVAKRGQDVALRCDPISGHVSLFWYQQALGQGPEFLTYFQNEAQLDKSGLPSDRFFAERPEGSVSTLKIQRTQQEDSAVYLCASSFGHPRNQPQHFGDGTRLSIL.

The J gene is TRBJ2-2, the V gene TRBV6-5; 8 bases line up with TRBD1. With 5 bases clipped from V and 6 bases from J, the junction kept 8 bases outside the gene matches. The CDR3 is 15 amino acids. Per germline, CDR1 MNHEY and CDR2 SVGAGI. In DNA, the CDR3 is TGTGCCAGCAGTCTTAGGACAGGGAGGCCCGGGGAGCTGTTTTTT. Amino acid sequence: CASSLRTGRPGELFF.

V and J are TRBV11-2 and TRBJ2-1, with D perhaps TRBD1 (6 bases). The V gene's germline CDR1 is SGHAT and CDR2 FQNNGV. The CDR3 length is 15 residues. V lost 2 bases and J 1 base, leaving 9 bases between the germline ends. In DNA, the CDR3 is TGTGCCAGCAGCTTAATCAGGGGTTCCTACAATGAGCAGTTCTTC. Translation gives CASSLIRGSYNEQFF.

The V call is TRBV5-1, the J call TRBJ1-2; 8 bases fit TRBD1. CDR1 is SGHRS and CDR2 is YFSETQ in the germline V gene. The ends lost 4 bases at V and 8 bases at J; junction bases unmatched: 7. This CDR3 is 13 amino acids long. The chain's CDR3 is CASSPMGQVGYTF. CDR3 DNA sequence: TGCGCCAGCAGCCCGATGGGACAGGTCGGCTACACCTTC.

The chain links TRBV7-6 to TRBJ2-7, with a possible D match to TRBD2 (6 bases). Germline loops: CDR1 SGHVS, CDR2 FNYEAQ. Trimming took 3 bases from V and 5 from J, leaving 11 bases between them. The CDR3 extends over 13 amino acids. In DNA, the CDR3 is TGTGCCAGCAGCTTGGGGCGGAGGGACGAGCAGTACTTC. Its protein product is CASSLGRRDEQYF.

This clone was observed a handful of times. Other DNA sequences in the sample encode the same CDR3. V usage is TRBV19 and J usage is TRBJ1-6; perhaps TRBD1 as D (6 bases). V dropped 6 bases and J dropped 7 bases, with 13 bases sitting between them. Germline CDR1 LNHDA, CDR2 SQIVND (reference sequence). CDR3 length equals 14 residues. The CDR3 here is CASRATGTNSPLHF. The CDR3, as DNA: TGTGCCAGTAGGGCGACAGGTACCAATTCACCCCTCCACTTT.

The rearrangement links TRBV19 to TRBJ1-4, with D possibly being TRBD1 (5 bases). V dropped 5 bases and J dropped 8 bases, with 15 bases sitting between them. Germline CDR1 reads LNHDA; CDR2 reads SQIVND (reference sequence). This CDR3 has 14 amino acids. CDR3 DNA sequence: TGTGCCAGTAGTTTGGAAGGGGTTCGCGAAAAACTGTTTTTT. It codes for CASSLEGVREKLFF.

J is TRBJ1-1 and V is TRBV11-2, with D perhaps TRBD1 (6 bases). Trimming took off 5 bases at V and 12 bases at J, with 22 bases between the two ends. The CDR3 sequence is 14 residues long. The germline V gene encodes CDR1 SGHAT and CDR2 FQNNGV. The CDR3 nucleotides are TGTGCCAGCAGCATCAACCAGAATACAGGGAAAACTTTCTTT. It yields the protein CASSINQNTGKTFF. Based on the CDR3 plus reference TRBV11-2 and TRBJ1-1, the full variable domain is EAGVAQSPRYKIIEKRQSVAFWCNPISGHATLYWYQQILGQGPKLLIQFQNNGVVDDSQLPKDRFSAERLKGVDSTLKIQPAKLEDSAVYLCASSINQNTGKTFFGQGTRLTVV.

The V and J genes are TRBV7-9 and TRBJ1-3; D is possibly TRBD1 (6 bases). The germline CDR1 and CDR2 sequences are SEHNR and FQNEAQ (reference sequence). The length of the CDR3 is 17 residues. The V end lost 4 bases, the J end lost 0 bases, and 16 bases lay between the germline ends. The DNA of the CDR3 is TGTGCCAGCAGCTCCTTCGGACAGTCTGACTCTGGAAACACCATATATTTT. It specifies CASSSFGQSDSGNTIYF.